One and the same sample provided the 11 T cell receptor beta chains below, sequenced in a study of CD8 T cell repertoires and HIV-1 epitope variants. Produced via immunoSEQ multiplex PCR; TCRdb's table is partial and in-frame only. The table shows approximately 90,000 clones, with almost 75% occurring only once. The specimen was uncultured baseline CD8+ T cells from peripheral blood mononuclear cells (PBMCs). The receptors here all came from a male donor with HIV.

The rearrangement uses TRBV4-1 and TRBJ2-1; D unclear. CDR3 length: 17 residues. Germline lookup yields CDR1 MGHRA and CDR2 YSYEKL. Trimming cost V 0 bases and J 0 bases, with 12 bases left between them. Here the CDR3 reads CASSQDLERYSYNEQFF. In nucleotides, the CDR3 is TGCGCCAGCAGCCAAGATTTGGAACGATACTCCTACAATGAGCAGTTCTTC.

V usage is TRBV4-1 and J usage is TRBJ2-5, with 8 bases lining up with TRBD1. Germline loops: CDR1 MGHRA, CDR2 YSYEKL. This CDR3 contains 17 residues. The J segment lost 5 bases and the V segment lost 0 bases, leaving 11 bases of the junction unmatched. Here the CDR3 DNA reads TGCGCCAGCAGCCAAGACTCAATGAGACAGGGGTGGGAGACCCAGTACTTC. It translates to CASSQDSMRQGWETQYF.

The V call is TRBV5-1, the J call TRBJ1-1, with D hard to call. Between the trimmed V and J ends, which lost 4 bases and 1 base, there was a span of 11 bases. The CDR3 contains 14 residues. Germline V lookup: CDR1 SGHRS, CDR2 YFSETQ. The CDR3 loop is CASSPRTGNTEAFF. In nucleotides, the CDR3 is TGCGCCAGCAGCCCCCGGACTGGGAACACTGAAGCTTTCTTT.

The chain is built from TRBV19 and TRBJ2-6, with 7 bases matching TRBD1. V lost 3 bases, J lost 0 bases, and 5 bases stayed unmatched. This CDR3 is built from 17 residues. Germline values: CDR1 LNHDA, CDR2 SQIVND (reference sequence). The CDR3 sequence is CASSMSQGRSGANVLTF. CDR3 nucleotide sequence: TGTGCCAGTAGTATGTCACAGGGGCGCTCTGGGGCCAACGTCCTGACTTTC.

The CDR3: CASSLAPPGLGEKLFF. CDR3 DNA sequence: TGCGCCAGCAGCTTGGCCCCCCCAGGGTTAGGGGAAAAACTGTTTTTT. The V and J genes are TRBV5-1 and TRBJ1-4; D may be TRBD1 (5 bases). Trimming took 0 bases from V and 8 from J, leaving 17 bases between them. Per the germline V gene, CDR1 is SGHRS and CDR2 is YFSETQ. The CDR3 contains 16 residues.

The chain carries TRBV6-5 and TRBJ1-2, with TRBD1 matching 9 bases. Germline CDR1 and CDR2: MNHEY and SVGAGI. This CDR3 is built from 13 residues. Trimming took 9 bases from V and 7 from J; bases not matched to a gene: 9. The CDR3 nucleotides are TGTGCCAGTGGGATTGGACAGGGGTCTGGCTACACCTTC. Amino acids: CASGIGQGSGYTF.

DNA for the CDR3: TGTGCCAGCAGGGGGGGGAGGGCCGCGTACAATGAGCAGTTCTTC. Residues: CASRGGRAAYNEQFF. The chain links TRBV2 to TRBJ2-1, with TRBD2 matching 7 bases. The CDR3 totals 15 residues. Germline V gene data show CDR1 as SNHLY and CDR2 as FYNNEI. V gave up 6 bases and J gave up 4 bases; unmatched junction bases: 9.

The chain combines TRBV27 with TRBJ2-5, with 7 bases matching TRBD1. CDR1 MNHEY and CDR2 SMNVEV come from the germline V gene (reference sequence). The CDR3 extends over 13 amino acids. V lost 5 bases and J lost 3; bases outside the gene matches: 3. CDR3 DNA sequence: TGTGCCAGCAGTACCGACAGGGAAGAGACCCAGTACTTC. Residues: CASSTDREETQYF.

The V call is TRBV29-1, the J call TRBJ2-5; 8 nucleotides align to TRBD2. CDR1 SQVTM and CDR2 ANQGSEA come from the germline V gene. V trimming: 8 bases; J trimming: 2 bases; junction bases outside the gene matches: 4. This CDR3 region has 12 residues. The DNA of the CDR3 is TGCAGCTTCGGGAGGGCTCAAGAGACCCAGTACTTC. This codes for CSFGRAQETQYF.

Here the CDR3 reads CASSEQVSYNEQFF. The CDR3 nucleotides read TGTGCCAGCAGTGAACAGGTCTCCTACAATGAGCAGTTCTTC. This chain uses TRBV2 with TRBJ2-1; D gene unclear. Trimming removed 2 bases at V and 0 bases at J, with 5 bases between. Germline CDR1 is SNHLY and CDR2 is FYNNEI. This CDR3 has 14 residues.

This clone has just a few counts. The chain's CDR3 is CASRDTRRGYTF. CDR3 bases: TGCGCCAGCAGGGACACTCGTCGGGGCTACACCTTC. The chain is built from TRBV5-1 and TRBJ1-2; TRBD1 might be the D (5 bases). The germline V and J ends were trimmed by 5 bases and 8 bases, with 13 bases remaining between them. The CDR3 runs to 12 residues. The germline gives CDR1 SGHRS, CDR2 YFSETQ.